This is a list of T cell receptor beta chains from one sample in a study of T cell responses to AZD1222 COVID-19 vaccine. Profiled with immunoSEQ multiplex PCR; TCRdb holds only in-frame clones, not every one. The sample consists of 100,000 to 150,000 clones, more than 80% of them appearing once. The sample was peripheral blood, taken 28 days after the second dose of the MenACWY control vaccine. The receptors come from an adult who received the MenACWY meningococcal vaccine as a control. The CDR3 runs from the conserved cysteine through the conserved F or W. The D gene is left open where the match is weak. Not every row has a clone size; where given, it reads once, few, many or a size class.

clone_size j_call d_call v_call cdr3_nt cdr3_aa
. TRBJ2-5 TRBD2 TRBV3-1/TRBV3-2 TGTGCCAGCAGCCAAGGGTGGCGGGGGGGCCAAGAGACCCAGTACTTC CASSQGWRGGQETQYF
. TRBJ2-2 . TRBV13 TGTGCCAGCAGCCCCGGGGAGGCCACCGGGGAGCTGTTTTTT CASSPGEATGELFF
. TRBJ1-1 . TRBV11-3 TGTGCCAGCAGCGGAGGTGGGAACACTGAAGCTTTCTTT CASSGGGNTEAFF
. TRBJ2-7 TRBD1 TRBV19 TGTGCCAGTAGATCCGGGACAGGGGTGAGGGAGCAGTACTTC CASRSGTGVREQYF
few TRBJ1-1 . TRBV29-1 TGCAGCGTTGGGACGAACATGAACACTGAAGCTTTCTTT CSVGTNMNTEAFF
. TRBJ1-1 . TRBV18 TGTGCCAGCTCTCCAGGGCAGGGATCCCCTCAAAACACTGAAGCTTTCTTT CASSPGQGSPQNTEAFF
. TRBJ2-2 . TRBV27 TGTGCCAGCAGCCCCTGGGGCACCGGGGAGCTGTTTTTT CASSPWGTGELFF
. TRBJ1-4 . TRBV5-5 TGTGCCAGCAGCCAAAGGGGGGGTTCTAATGAAAAACTGTTTTTT CASSQRGGSNEKLFF
. TRBJ2-7 . TRBV28 TGTGCCAGTGCCGGGCCTCTATCCTACGAGCAGTACTTC CASAGPLSYEQYF
. TRBJ2-3 TRBD2 TRBV19 TGTGCCAGTAGTACTCGGACTAGCGGGGTCATAGATACGCAGTATTTT CASSTRTSGVIDTQYF
. TRBJ2-2 TRBD2 TRBV6-5 TGTGCCAGCGCGGGGCGGGAGACCGGGGAGCTGTTTTTT CASAGRETGELFF
. TRBJ1-2 . TRBV7-2 TGTGCCAGCAGCTCAGACGGGAACTATGGCTACACCTTC CASSSDGNYGYTF
. TRBJ1-1 . TRBV7-2 TGTGCCAGCAGCTCGGGGAGGTTGAACACTGAAGCTTTCTTT CASSSGRLNTEAFF
. TRBJ2-2 . TRBV7-2 TGTGCCAGCAGCTTAACCGGGAACACCGGGGAGCTGTTTTTT CASSLTGNTGELFF
. TRBJ1-1 . TRBV19 TGTGCCAGTAGTACCCACAGGGATGGAGCTTTCTTT CASSTHRDGAFF
. TRBJ1-4 . TRBV12-3/TRBV12-4 TGTGCCAGCAGGGATCGCGAAAAACTGTTTTTT CASRDREKLFF
. TRBJ1-6 . TRBV27 TGTGCCAGCAGAGAGCGCCAGGGGACTAATTCACCCCTCCACTTT CASRERQGTNSPLHF
. TRBJ1-5 . TRBV2 TGTGCCAGCAGCGAACTGGGGGGTAACAATCAGCCCCAGCATTTT CASSELGGNNQPQHF
. TRBJ1-5 TRBD1 TRBV9 TGTGCCAGCAGCGTGGGTGGACAGGGTAGTCAGCCCCAGCATTTT CASSVGGQGSQPQHF
once TRBJ1-3 TRBD1 TRBV27 TGTGCCAGCAGTTTAAGGACAGGGAGTTTCTCTGGAAACACCATATATTTT CASSLRTGSFSGNTIYF
. TRBJ1-2 TRBD1 TRBV6-4 TGTGCCAGCAGTGACTCCGACAGGGGTTACGGCTACACCTTC CASSDSDRGYGYTF
. TRBJ2-5 TRBD1 TRBV7-2 TGTGCCAGCAGCTTAAGGAACAGGGGACAAGAGACCCAGTACTTC CASSLRNRGQETQYF
once TRBJ1-2 . TRBV20-1 TGCAGTGCTAGAGATGGGATCAAGGCCACCTTC CSARDGIKATF
. TRBJ2-4 . TRBV10-3 TGTGCCATCAGTGAAGGATGGGAGATAGCCAAAAACATTCAGTACTTC CAISEGWEIAKNIQYF
. TRBJ2-3 TRBD2 TRBV4-3 TGCGCCAGCAGCCAAGGGACGCCGGGACTAGCGGGGGAGAACACAGATACGCAGTATTTT CASSQGTPGLAGENTDTQYF
. TRBJ2-7 . TRBV4-1 TGCGCCAGCAGCCAAGTCTTTGGGGACCCGAGCTACGAGCAGTACTTC CASSQVFGDPSYEQYF
. TRBJ2-1 TRBD2 TRBV13 TGTGCCAGCAGCTTTATCGCTAGCGGGTACAATGAGCAGTTCTTC CASSFIASGYNEQFF
. TRBJ2-5 . TRBV6-5 TGTGCCAGCAGCCCCGGGACCTCCGGTGAGACCCAGTACTTC CASSPGTSGETQYF
. TRBJ2-7 TRBD2 TRBV30 TGTGCCTCCTACCCGGGGGGGTTTGGCGAGCAGTACTTC CASYPGGFGEQYF
. TRBJ2-2 TRBD2 TRBV7-2 TGTGCCAGCAGCTTTAGCGGGGTTACCGGGGAGCTGTTTTTT CASSFSGVTGELFF
. TRBJ2-1 . TRBV27 TGTGCCAGCAGTTTATTGCCTAGATACAATGAGCAGTTCTTC CASSLLPRYNEQFF
. TRBJ1-3 . TRBV13 TGTGCCAGCAGGTTGACGGTAATCTCTGGAAACACCATATATTTT CASRLTVISGNTIYF
. TRBJ2-1 TRBD2 TRBV5-5 TGTGCCAGCAGCTTGATTAGCGGGGCCTACAATGAGCAGTTCTTC CASSLISGAYNEQFF
. TRBJ2-1 . TRBV4-1 TGCGCCAGCAGCCAAGATGTCAATTTGTTAAACTACAATGAGCAGTTCTTC CASSQDVNLLNYNEQFF
. TRBJ1-2 . TRBV6-4 TGTGCCAGCAGTGACAGGGGCACTAACTATGGCTACACCTTC CASSDRGTNYGYTF
few TRBJ1-4 . TRBV27 TGTGCCAGCAGTTTCGGGGGCGAAAAACTGTTTTTT CASSFGGEKLFF